Shown below are 2 T cell receptor beta chains from a single sample sequenced in a study of blood T cells in healthy people across ages (dated by TCRdb to the mid-2010s). The library was prepared using 5' RACE. The run used an Illumina HiSeq 2500. A second PCR of about 6 to 11 cycles was performed with a sample-barcoded 5' primer and a J-beta primer mix. Using fastp trimming at Q25 and MiXCR clonotype assembly, TCRdb reanalyzed the public sequencing data and kept in-frame beta chains. Entries are consolidated by CDR3 protein sequence, retaining the most common genes and DNA. The sample table contains over a million distinct CDR3 sequences; only one count was recorded for about 42% of them. The top ten clonotypes cover about 4% of the sample. The sample taken for sequencing was blood. Receptors were obtained from a woman between 18 and 29 years old in good health.

CDR3 nucleotide sequence: TGTGCCAGCAGTCCCCGGGGGCGGGGGGGCCTTTATACGCAGTATTTT. This translates into CASSPRGRGGLYTQYF. V usage is TRBV6-2 or TRBV6-3 and J usage is TRBJ2-3, with TRBD2 matching over 9 bases. V lost 5 bases to trimming and J lost 7 bases; unmatched junction nucleotides: 13. Germline assignment: CDR1 MNHEY and CDR2 SVGEGT. CDR3 length: 16 amino acids.

The V gene is TRBV5-1, the J gene TRBJ2-1; the D gene is possibly TRBD2 (5 bases). The J call could be wrong; TRBJ2-7 is a better fit for the DNA end. Germline loops: CDR1 SGHRS, CDR2 YFSETQ. This CDR3 comprises 15 residues. The CDR3 protein is CASSKDSSSYNEQYF. In DNA form, the CDR3 reads TGCGCCAGCTCCAAGGACTCAAGCTCCTACAATGAGCAGTACTTC.